What follows are 15 T cell receptor beta chains derived from one specimen sequenced in a study. TCRdb reprocessed the RT-PCR reads via MiXCR and lists one record per CDR3 protein. The repertoire includes about 680,000 distinct CDR3 sequences, 13% to 15% of them detected once, and roughly 3.9% sits in the top ten. Sequencing was carried out using memory CD4+ T cells from blood. All receptors derive from a female donor in good health, serving as a healthy control.

This clonotype was seen a handful of times. This chain connects TRBV24-1 to TRBJ1-2; D remains unclear. Germline V gene lookup returns CDR1 KGHDR and CDR2 SFDVKD. The CDR3 totals 13 residues. Trimming removed 4 bases from V and 2 bases from J, with 7 bases in between. The chain's CDR3 is CATSEGGNYGYTF. As DNA, the CDR3 is TGTGCCACCAGTGAAGGCGGAAACTATGGCTACACCTTC.

This clonotype appeared many times. The chain recombines TRBV24-1 with TRBJ2-1; 11 bases fit TRBD2. CDR3 length: 19 residues. Trimming removed 4 bases from V and 0 bases from J; junction bases left unmatched: 10. Germline lookup yields CDR1 KGHDR and CDR2 SFDVKD. CDR3 coding DNA: TGTGCCACCAGTGACGCGGGACTAGCGGTACTCAGCTCCTACAATGAGCAGTTCTTC. Encoded protein: CATSDAGLAVLSSYNEQFF.

This clonotype was seen just once. The CDR3 DNA reads TGTGCCAGCAGTGAGGACTGTAATAATTCACCCCTCCACTTT. Protein product: CASSEDCNNSPLHF. The rearrangement uses TRBV27 and TRBJ1-6; no reliable D call. V was clipped by 5 bases and J by 5 bases, with 10 bases between them. The CDR3 loop spans 14 amino acids. Per the germline V gene, CDR1 is MNHEY and CDR2 is SMNVEV (reference sequence).

This clonotype was observed many times. The chain is built from TRBV6-5 and TRBJ2-1; no reliable D call. Germline V lookup: CDR1 MNHEY, CDR2 SVGAGI. Trimming took 6 bases from V and 6 from J, leaving 9 bases between them. The CDR3 spans 12 residues. The CDR3 DNA sequence: TGTGCCAGCAGGTCAGCGCCCAATGAGCAGTTCTTC. It yields the protein CASRSAPNEQFF.

The chain joins TRBV20-1 to TRBJ1-4; 10 nucleotides align to TRBD1. There are 15 residues in the CDR3. Per germline, CDR1 DFQATT and CDR2 SNEGSKA (reference sequence). With V trimmed by 6 bases and J by 0 bases, 4 bases remained unmatched. In DNA, the CDR3 is TGCAGTGCCGCTGGACAGGGGGCAACTAATGAAAAACTGTTTTTT. Protein sequence: CSAAGQGATNEKLFF.

As to this clonotype: This could be a read error, since a much larger clone is one nucleotide away. The chain joins TRBV7-9 to TRBJ2-7; D is unresolved. The CDR3 loop spans 14 amino acids. Trimming took 7 bases from V and 6 from J, leaving 19 bases between them. Germline CDR1 and CDR2: SEHNR and FQNEAQ (reference sequence). This chain's CDR3 is CASTNDRALGEQYF. In nucleotides, the CDR3 is TGTGCCAGCACCAACGACCGCGCTTTAGGCGAGCAGTACTTC.

A few counts support this clonotype. This chain joins TRBV20-1 and TRBJ2-7; 12 bases are shared with TRBD2. CDR3 length: 14 residues. Germline V gene sequence: CDR1 DFQATT, CDR2 SNEGSKA (reference sequence). Trimming took 1 base from V and 7 from J; bases not matched to a gene: 5. The CDR3 DNA reads as TGCAGTGCTAGAGGGGAAGGACTAGCGGGGGAGCAGTACTTC. It specifies CSARGEGLAGEQYF.

To note about this clonotype: The junction and the germline gene differ at one end; a read error may be behind it. This chain uses TRBV20-1 with TRBJ2-5; D is possibly TRBD2 (5 bases). This CDR3 has 15 residues. Germline CDR1 reads DFQATT; CDR2 reads SNEGSKA (reference sequence). CDR3 residues: CSANTIETRQENQYF. CDR3 nucleotide sequence: TGCAGTGCTAATACTATTGAAACTAGACAAGAGAACCAGTACTTC.

The chain recombines TRBV5-6 with TRBJ1-1; no clear D. The CDR3 has 16 residues. CDR1 is SGHDT and CDR2 is YYEEEE in the germline V gene. Trimming cost V 4 bases and J 5 bases, with 21 bases left between them. Here the CDR3 reads CASSLRTRVRPTEAFF. CDR3 nucleotides: TGTGCCAGCAGCCTCCGTACCCGGGTCCGGCCGACTGAAGCTTTCTTT.

This clonotype has ten or more counts. V gene TRBV5-5 combines with J gene TRBJ2-7, with TRBD2 as a possible D gene (6 bases). The V end was cut by 0 bases, the J end by 2 bases, with 12 bases between. Per the germline V gene, CDR1 is SGHKS and CDR2 is YYEKEE (reference sequence). The CDR3 is 15 amino acids. The CDR3 protein is CASSLAGGHTYEQYF. As DNA, the CDR3 is TGTGCCAGCAGCTTGGCCGGAGGGCACACCTACGAGCAGTACTTC.

V and J are TRBV5-4 and TRBJ2-1; TRBD1 agrees at 8 bases. The CDR3 has 15 residues. Germline lookup yields CDR1 SGHNT and CDR2 YYREEE (reference sequence). V shed 2 bases, J shed 6 bases, and the junction held 7 bases outside the gene matches. Here the CDR3 reads CASSFGQGAGNEQFF. CDR3 sequence (DNA): TGTGCCAGCAGCTTTGGGCAGGGGGCTGGCAATGAGCAGTTCTTC.

This clonotype appeared a few times. The J gene is TRBJ1-5, the V gene TRBV6-1, with a weak D call TRBD1 (5 bases). The V gene's germline CDR1 is MNHNS and CDR2 SASEGT. The CDR3 is 13 amino acids. The V end lost 6 bases, the J end lost 6 bases, and 12 bases lay between the germline ends. For the CDR3, the DNA is TGTGCCAGCAGCTTGCAGGGTTCTCAGCCCCAGCATTTT. This codes for CASSLQGSQPQHF.

J is TRBJ2-7 and V is TRBV4-3; a possible D gene is TRBD2 (5 bases). CDR1 LGHNA and CDR2 YSLEER come from the germline V gene. This CDR3 comprises 14 residues. Trimming removed 4 bases from V and 2 bases from J, with 12 bases in between. The CDR3 spells CASSPDGLAYEQYF. The CDR3 DNA reads TGCGCCAGCAGCCCAGACGGACTCGCCTACGAGCAGTACTTC.

This clonotype was counted between two and nine times. The rearrangement links TRBV10-3 to TRBJ1-2, with TRBD1 identical over 10 bases. V lost 0 bases and J lost 7; bases outside the gene matches: 5. The CDR3 length is 15 residues. The germline CDR1 and CDR2 sequences are ENHRY and SYGVKD. The CDR3 coding sequence is TGTGCCATCAGTGAGTCGGCGGGACAGGGGTCTGGCTACACCTTC. Its translation is CAISESAGQGSGYTF.

This clonotype was seen only a few times. This CDR3 is CASSRSARERNEQYF. DNA for the CDR3: TGTGCCAGCAGCCGTTCTGCCCGTGAGAGGAACGAGCAGTACTTC. The rearrangement links TRBV7-2 to TRBJ2-7; D ambiguous. Trimming removed 5 bases at V and 5 bases at J, with 19 bases between. The CDR3 runs to 15 residues. Germline-derived CDR1 and CDR2 are SGHTA and FQGNSA. Together with reference TRBV7-2 and TRBJ2-7, the CDR3 gives the full variable domain: GAGVSQSPSNKVTEKGKDVELRCDPISGHTALYWYRQSLGQGLEFLIYFQGNSAPDKSGLPSDRFSAERTGGSVSTLTIQRTQQEDSAVYLCASSRSARERNEQYFGPGTRLTVT.